Below, 11 T cell receptor beta chains from the same sample are listed, as sequenced in a study of blood T cells in healthy people across ages (dated by TCRdb to the mid-2010s). Receptors were amplified or captured by 5' RACE. The instrument given in TCRdb is Illumina HiSeq 2500. A second PCR of roughly 7 to 11 cycles was performed with a sample-barcoded 5' primer and a J-beta primer mix. TCRdb ran its own pipeline on the public reads, namely fastp trimming at Q25 and MiXCR clone calling, and kept in-frame beta chains. Rows are unified per CDR3 protein, each entry keeping the most common DNA and genes. Counted in this sample were roughly 800,000 distinct CDR3 sequences; 35% to 40% of them appeared once. 10% to 15% of the sample goes to the ten largest clones. The sample taken for sequencing was blood. The receptors come from a man younger than 35 in good health.

The chain joins TRBV20-1 to TRBJ2-1; 11 positions match TRBD2. The CDR3 covers 16 residues. The V gene's germline CDR1 is DFQATT and CDR2 SNEGSKA (reference sequence). The V and J ends lost 3 bases and 9 bases, in that order; junction bases with no gene match: 13. The CDR3 coding sequence is TGCAGTGCTAGGCCTACTAGCGGGGGTAGGCTAGCTGAGCAGTTCTTC. Amino acid sequence: CSARPTSGGRLAEQFF.

The chain employs TRBV7-2 and TRBJ2-5; 8 bases fit TRBD2. Gene TRBJ2-7 matches the end of the DNA better, so the J call may be wrong. Germline lookup yields CDR1 SGHTA and CDR2 FQGNSA. This CDR3 contains 15 residues. The CDR3 DNA reads as TGTGCCAGCAGCTTACGGGAGGGGGGCTCCTACGAGCAGTACTTC. This translates into CASSLREGGSYEQYF.

The chain's CDR3 is CASSQERQARGYTF. In DNA form, the CDR3 reads TGCGCCAGCAGCCAAGAAAGACAGGCGAGAGGCTACACCTTC. This chain joins TRBV4-3 and TRBJ1-2, with a tentative D call TRBD1 (6 bases). This CDR3 region has 14 residues. Trimming stripped 0 bases from V and 8 bases from J, with 13 bases between. The germline V gene encodes CDR1 LGHNA and CDR2 YSLEER.

The chain has TRBV12-3 or TRBV12-4 and TRBJ1-1; D is uncertain. The V gene lost 2 bases and the J gene lost 1 base, with 11 bases spanning the gap. The CDR3 covers 15 residues. The CDR3 region has the DNA TGTGCCAGCAGTTTATGGCAGTACTCGAACACTGAAGCTTTCTTT. This gives the protein CASSLWQYSNTEAFF.

A few counts support this clonotype. The chain couples TRBV2 to TRBJ2-4; 7 bases line up with TRBD2. The germline V gene encodes CDR1 SNHLY and CDR2 FYNNEI. CDR3 length: 16 amino acids. V lost 3 bases to trimming and J lost 7 bases; unmatched junction nucleotides: 12. Here the CDR3 DNA reads TGTGCCAGCAGTGAGGCGGGGTCACGTAGCGGGAACATTCAGTACTTC. Translating gives CASSEAGSRSGNIQYF.

This clonotype came up a few times. The chain couples TRBV2 to TRBJ2-3, with 8 nucleotides matching TRBD1. Germline values: CDR1 SNHLY, CDR2 FYNNEI. The junction had 4 bases not matched to a gene; V was cut back by 5 bases and J by 3 bases. This CDR3 region has 14 residues. CDR3 nucleotides: TGTGCCAGCAGTAGGGACAGGACGACAGATACGCAGTATTTT. It is translated as CASSRDRTTDTQYF. The full variable domain, rest sourced from reference TRBV2 and TRBJ2-3, is EPEVTQTPSHQVTQMGQEVILRCVPISNHLYFYWYRQILGQKVEFLVSFYNNEISEKSEIFDDQFSVERPDGSNFTLKIRSTKLEDSAMYFCASSRDRTTDTQYFGPGTRLTVL.

As to this clonotype: A single base separates this from a much larger clone, so it may be a read error. The rearrangement uses TRBV15 and TRBJ2-4; D remains ambiguous. The CDR3 length is 11 residues. Germline V gene sequence: CDR1 LNHNV, CDR2 YYDKDF (reference sequence). The CDR3 loop is CAISRGEIQYF. The CDR3 DNA is TGTGCCATCAGCAGAGGAGAAATTCAGTACTTC.

This clonotype was recorded a few times. V and J are TRBV4-1 and TRBJ1-2; D may be TRBD1 (5 bases). CDR3 size: 18 residues. V was trimmed by 2 bases and J by 0 bases, leaving 19 bases between them. CDR1 and CDR2 (germline): MGHRA, YSYEKL. CDR3 residues: CASSQTDRLYSSNYGYTF. The CDR3 nucleotides read TGCGCCAGCAGCCAAACAGACAGATTATATTCATCTAACTATGGCTACACCTTC.

The V call is TRBV7-2, the J call TRBJ2-7; perhaps TRBD2 as D (6 bases). Trimming took 1 base from V and 7 from J, leaving 20 bases between them. Looked up from germline, CDR1 is SGHTA and CDR2 is FQGNSA. The CDR3 sequence is 16 residues long. The CDR3 protein is CASSLVAAEGWAEQYF. The CDR3 coding sequence is TGTGCCAGCAGCTTAGTCGCAGCGGAGGGTTGGGCTGAGCAGTACTTC.

By share, this clonotype ranks as large. V is TRBV4-3 and J is TRBJ1-4, with TRBD1 as a possible D gene (5 bases). Per the germline V gene, CDR1 is LGHNA and CDR2 is YSLEER. The CDR3 consists of 17 residues. V was clipped by 0 bases and J by 3 bases, with 14 bases between them. This CDR3 is CASSQDWDSSANEKLFF. CDR3 bases: TGCGCCAGCAGCCAAGACTGGGACTCGTCCGCTAATGAAAAACTGTTTTTT.

The V and J genes are TRBV6-1 and TRBJ1-2; 7 nucleotides agree with TRBD1. The V and J ends lost 6 bases and 7 bases, in that order; junction bases with no gene match: 14. CDR1 and CDR2 (germline): MNHNS, SASEGT. CDR3 length equals 15 residues. The CDR3: CASSPGGQGDFGYTF. As DNA, the CDR3 is TGTGCCAGCAGCCCAGGGGGGCAGGGCGACTTTGGCTACACCTTC.